These 27 T cell receptor beta chains originate from one sample sequenced in a study of cytomegalovirus exposure and HLA in healthy donors (dated by TCRdb to the late 2010s). The library came from the immunoSEQ multiplex PCR assay. The multiplex PCR relied on a mix of 60 forward primers for TCR Vbeta segments and 13 reverse primers for TCR Jbeta segments. The table comes from immuneACCESS by way of TCRdb, which keeps in-frame sequences with V and J called. Part of the clones is missing from these tables; in studies checked, under half for an unresolved V gene and the rest for unknown reasons. The sample data list about 130,000 clones, and around 63% of these were observed just once. The top ten hold roughly 1.7% of the sample. The specimen was PBMCs. The receptors derive from a human donor in good health.

CDR3 bases: TGCGCCAGCAGCAAACGACTAGCGGGAGAGATGGCACCCTACGAGCAGTACTTC. Translation: CASSKRLAGEMAPYEQYF. V gene TRBV5-1 combines with J gene TRBJ2-7; 12 nucleotides line up with TRBD2. Germline trimming cut 4 bases from V and 2 bases from J; bases unmatched to any gene: 13. CDR3 size: 18 residues. Germline assignment: CDR1 SGHRS and CDR2 YFSETQ.

The V call is TRBV27, the J call TRBJ2-7, with TRBD1 identical over 8 bases. The germline V gene has CDR1 MNHEY and CDR2 SMNVEV (reference sequence). Trimming cost V 8 bases and J 0 bases; bases outside gene matches: 6. The CDR3 has 14 amino acids. The DNA of the CDR3 is TGTGCCAGCGGAAGGACAGGGAGCTCCTACGAGCAGTACTTC. It specifies CASGRTGSSYEQYF.

The table lists this clone with a count of one. The gene calls are TRBV29-1 and TRBJ2-1; 7 bases agree with TRBD1. J lost 0 bases, V lost 8 bases, and 4 bases had no gene match. The germline V gene has CDR1 SQVTM and CDR2 ANQGSEA. The CDR3 is 13 residues long. The CDR3 nucleotides read TGCAGCCGACAGGGCCGCTCCTACAATGAGCAGTTCTTC. It yields the protein CSRQGRSYNEQFF.

V gene TRBV29-1 combines with J gene TRBJ1-4; D not resolved. The V and J ends lost 6 bases and 8 bases respectively, with 16 bases between them. The CDR3 covers 13 residues. Germline loops: CDR1 SQVTM, CDR2 ANQGSEA. This CDR3 reads CSVRTGSGEKLFF. The CDR3 DNA is TGCAGCGTCCGGACTGGCTCAGGAGAAAAACTGTTTTTT.

This clone was picked up a small number of times. The chain uses TRBV28 and TRBJ2-1, with D perhaps TRBD2 (5 bases). The CDR3 spans 15 residues. Germline V gene lookup returns CDR1 MDHEN and CDR2 SYDVKM. V lost 5 bases and J 8 bases, leaving 19 bases between the germline ends. The CDR3: CASSRTPGSGDEQFF. In DNA, the CDR3 is TGTGCCAGCAGTCGAACCCCCGGCAGCGGTGATGAGCAGTTCTTC.

The DNA for the CDR3 is TGTGCCAGCTCACGGACCGGGACAGGGTATTCGGAGCAGTTCTTC. Amino acids: CASSRTGTGYSEQFF. V and J are TRBV18 and TRBJ2-1; 9 bases fit TRBD1. The CDR3 contains 15 residues. CDR1 is KGHSH and CDR2 is LQKENI in the germline V gene. The ends lost 4 bases at V and 10 bases at J; junction bases unmatched: 11.

The V gene is TRBV27, the J gene TRBJ1-5, with a possible D match to TRBD1 (5 bases). Germline V lookup: CDR1 MNHEY, CDR2 SMNVEV (reference sequence). Trimming took off 4 bases at V and 0 bases at J, with 16 bases between the two ends. CDR3 length: 17 residues. For the CDR3, the DNA is TGTGCCAGCAGTTCACTGAGACAGAACCCTAGCAATCAGCCCCAGCATTTT. Protein sequence: CASSSLRQNPSNQPQHF.

The J gene is TRBJ2-3, the V gene TRBV7-6; TRBD2 aligns across 11 bases. Germline assignment: CDR1 SGHVS and CDR2 FNYEAQ. The CDR3 runs 15 residues. J was trimmed by 4 bases and V by 5 bases; bases with no gene match: 5. The CDR3 loop is CASSPTSGRADTQYF. CDR3 nucleotide sequence: TGTGCCAGCAGCCCAACTAGCGGGAGAGCAGATACGCAGTATTTT.

The CDR3 sequence is CATGGQGAGDTQYF. The DNA of the CDR3 is TGTGCCACCGGGGGACAGGGGGCTGGAGATACGCAGTATTTT. The chain has TRBV19 and TRBJ2-3; 12 bases agree with TRBD1. CDR3 size: 14 residues. Germline values: CDR1 LNHDA, CDR2 SQIVND (reference sequence). Unmatched junction bases numbered 7, after V lost 10 bases and J lost 5 bases.

The rearrangement uses TRBV18 and TRBJ2-5; D might be TRBD2 (6 bases). V was trimmed by 2 bases and J by 1 base, leaving 11 bases between them. There are 15 residues in the CDR3. CDR1 and CDR2 (germline): KGHSH, LQKENI. The CDR3 bases are TGTGCCAGCTCACCAGGTTGGGGAGGCCAAGAGACCCAGTACTTC. It codes for CASSPGWGGQETQYF.

J is TRBJ2-7 and V is TRBV7-2, with TRBD1 identical over 8 bases. Germline values: CDR1 SGHTA, CDR2 FQGNSA. The V gene end was trimmed by 6 bases and the J gene end by 2 bases; junction bases not matched to a gene: 6. The CDR3 loop spans 14 amino acids. The CDR3: CASSSPDRAYEQYF. CDR3 DNA: TGTGCCAGCAGTTCCCCGGACAGGGCCTACGAGCAGTACTTC.

The chain has TRBV5-1 and TRBJ2-2; 7 nucleotides align to TRBD1. V was clipped by 4 bases and J by 0 bases; unmatched bases: 6. CDR1 is SGHRS, CDR2 YFSETQ, per germline. The CDR3 runs 16 residues. The CDR3 nucleotides are TGCGCCAGCAGCCCCGACAGGGCCCCGAACACCGGGGAGCTGTTTTTT. It translates to CASSPDRAPNTGELFF.

This clone has more than one count but fewer than ten. The CDR3 reads CATSSVGYEQYF. Written as DNA, the CDR3 is TGTGCCACCAGCTCGGTTGGCTACGAGCAGTACTTC. V gene TRBV15 combines with J gene TRBJ2-7; D unclear. Germline CDR1 LNHNV, CDR2 YYDKDF (reference sequence). The V end was cut by 5 bases, the J end by 3 bases, with 8 bases between. The CDR3 is 12 amino acids.

The gene calls are TRBV6-5 and TRBJ1-2, with a tentative D call TRBD1 (5 bases). The length of the CDR3 is 14 residues. V lost 0 bases and J lost 4, with 9 bases in between. The germline V gene has CDR1 MNHEY and CDR2 SVGAGI. CDR3: CASSYSTASYGYTF. DNA for the CDR3: TGTGCCAGCAGTTACTCGACAGCCAGCTATGGCTACACCTTC.

The chain recombines TRBV6-5 with TRBJ2-1, with 7 positions matching TRBD1. Germline assignment: CDR1 MNHEY and CDR2 SVGAGI. The CDR3 runs to 15 residues. V shed 2 bases, J shed 0 bases, and the junction held 1 base outside the gene matches. The CDR3 region is CASSYGTVSYNEQFF. CDR3 nucleotides: TGTGCCAGCAGTTACGGGACAGTCTCCTACAATGAGCAGTTCTTC.

The chain joins TRBV11-3 to TRBJ2-1, with unresolved D. Trimming left V 5 bases short and J 10 bases short, with 12 bases between. Germline assignment: CDR1 SGHNT and CDR2 YENEEA. This CDR3 spans 12 amino acids. The CDR3 DNA is TGTGCCAGCAGCCCTACCAGGAACGAGCAGTTCTTC. Protein: CASSPTRNEQFF.

The chain recombines TRBV7-6 with TRBJ2-2; TRBD2 matches 7 bases. There are 14 residues in the CDR3. Germline V lookup: CDR1 SGHVS, CDR2 FNYEAQ. Losses at the gene ends were 5 bases for V and 4 bases for J; bases not matched to a gene: 4. CDR3 nucleotides: TGTGCCAGCAGCAAAACGGGGGGCACCGGGGAGCTGTTTTTT. Translation: CASSKTGGTGELFF.

The V and J genes are TRBV18 and TRBJ1-2; 11 bases align to TRBD1. The CDR3 spans 14 residues. Unmatched junction bases numbered 9, after V lost 8 bases and J lost 7 bases. Germline V gene data show CDR1 as KGHSH and CDR2 as LQKENI. The CDR3 DNA reads as TGTGCCAGCGACCGGACAGGGGGCCTTGGTGGCTACACCTTC. Amino acid sequence: CASDRTGGLGGYTF.

This clone was seen once. The chain combines TRBV28 with TRBJ1-4; 9 nucleotides line up with TRBD1. The CDR3 is 14 residues long. V was pared by 8 bases and J by 7 bases, with 8 bases of the junction left unmatched. Germline values: CDR1 MDHEN, CDR2 SYDVKM. CDR3 DNA: TGTGCCAGCGCTCCCACAGGGGGCGGTGAAAAACTGTTTTTT. Translation: CASAPTGGGEKLFF.

The V gene is TRBV28, the J gene TRBJ2-7; 7 bases are shared with TRBD2. The CDR3 loop spans 15 amino acids. Germline assignment: CDR1 MDHEN and CDR2 SYDVKM. Trimming took 5 bases from V and 6 from J; bases not matched to a gene: 13. Here the CDR3 reads CASSTPDGRTCEQYF. CDR3 bases: TGTGCCAGCAGTACCCCTGACGGGAGGACCTGCGAGCAGTACTTC.

The J gene is TRBJ2-1, the V gene TRBV7-8; TRBD2 agrees at 8 bases. Germline CDR1 SGHVS, CDR2 FQNEAQ. V lost 5 bases and J lost 5; bases outside the gene matches: 5. There are 14 residues in the CDR3. CDR3 sequence reads: CASSPELADNEQFF. The CDR3 DNA follows: TGTGCCAGCAGCCCAGAACTAGCGGACAATGAGCAGTTCTTC.

The chain uses TRBV5-1 and TRBJ2-1, with 11 bases matching TRBD2. The germline CDR1 and CDR2 sequences are SGHRS and YFSETQ. With V trimmed by 4 bases and J by 7 bases, 7 bases remained unmatched. The CDR3 spans 15 residues. The CDR3: CASSNTGTSGNEQFF. The CDR3 DNA sequence: TGCGCCAGCAGCAATACCGGGACTAGCGGTAATGAGCAGTTCTTC.

Comments on this clone: One junction end does not reproduce the germline sequence, and a read error may be involved. The V gene is TRBV10-3, the J gene TRBJ2-7; D unclear. Germline V gene data show CDR1 as ENHRY and CDR2 as SYGVKD. The CDR3 has 11 residues. CDR3 loop: CAISETQALFF. The CDR3 DNA reads as TGTGCCATCAGTGAGACTCAGGCCCTCTTCTTC.

This clone has a handful of counts. V and J are TRBV7-9 and TRBJ1-4, with D unclear. Germline V gene data show CDR1 as SEHNR and CDR2 as FQNEAQ (reference sequence). V was cut by 1 base and J by 8 bases, with 8 bases left in between. The CDR3 consists of 13 residues. The CDR3 is CASSLDSREKLFF. The CDR3 DNA is TGTGCCAGCAGCTTAGATTCGCGGGAAAAACTGTTTTTT.

V is TRBV7-9 and J is TRBJ2-7; 11 positions agree with TRBD2. This CDR3 contains 17 residues. Germline CDR1 and CDR2: SEHNR and FQNEAQ (reference sequence). With V trimmed by 1 base and J by 1 base, 6 bases remained unmatched. CDR3 sequence (DNA): TGTGCCAGCAGCTTAGTGACTAGCGGGATAGGATCCTACGAGCAGTACTTC. It encodes CASSLVTSGIGSYEQYF.

The chain carries TRBV6-5 and TRBJ1-5; no clear D gene. This CDR3 comprises 14 residues. The germline V gene encodes CDR1 MNHEY and CDR2 SVGAGI. Deletions cut 6 bases from V and 3 bases from J, with 12 bases between. The CDR3 region has the DNA TGTGCCAGCAGCCGCGGAGGGTACAATCAGCCCCAGCATTTT. Its protein product is CASSRGGYNQPQHF.

There are a few counts of this clone. The chain joins TRBV2 to TRBJ2-6; a weak D match, TRBD1 (5 bases). Germline CDR1 and CDR2: SNHLY and FYNNEI. This CDR3 spans 16 amino acids. Deletions cut 4 bases from V and 2 bases from J, with 12 bases between. In DNA form, the CDR3 reads TGTGCCAGCAGTGTAACAGGAATGGCTGGGGCCAACGTCCTGACTTTC. Its protein is CASSVTGMAGANVLTF.